This entry lists 3 T cell receptor beta chains sequenced from one sample in a study of IL-17A CD8 T cells in psoriatic arthritis synovium. IL-17A and IFNgamma secretion assays labeled CD3+ T cells stimulated about 1.4 hours with PMA and ionomycin. Psoriatic arthritis patients had synovial fluid drawn from joints that were actively inflamed. Profiled with immunoSEQ multiplex PCR; TCRdb holds only in-frame clones, not every one. Seen here are a few thousand clones, approximately 72% observed once, and the top ten hold over 8.5%. Source material: IFN-gamma+ CD8+ T cells from synovial fluid. Documented subset: IL-17A-IFNgamma+ memory CD8+ (Tc1) cells. The receptors originated from a human donor with psoriatic arthritis.

The gene calls are TRBV27 and TRBJ2-7; the D is unclear. Germline V gives CDR1 MNHEY, CDR2 SMNVEV (reference sequence). The length of the CDR3 is 12 residues. V lost 1 base, J lost 4 bases, and 5 bases lay in between. CDR3 in DNA: TGTGCCAGCAGTTTATGGCGGTACGAGCAGTACTTC. Its translation: CASSLWRYEQYF.

This sequence joins TRBV7-9 and TRBJ2-1; D not resolved. The V end was cut by 2 bases, the J end by 4 bases, with 6 bases between. This CDR3 spans 13 amino acids. The germline CDR1 and CDR2 sequences are SEHNR and FQNEAQ (reference sequence). CDR3 sequence: CASSLSRYNEQFF. In nucleotides, the CDR3 is TGTGCCAGCAGCTTATCCCGTTACAATGAGCAGTTCTTC. Full variable domain (rest looked up from reference TRBV7-9 and TRBJ2-1): DTGVSQNPRHKITKRGQNVTFRCDPISEHNRLYWYRQTLGQGPEFLTYFQNEAQLEKSRLLSDRFSAERPKGSFSTLEIQRTEQGDSAMYLCASSLSRYNEQFFGPGTRLTVL.

This clone was seen a few times. The V and J genes are TRBV7-9 and TRBJ2-1; TRBD1 might be the D (5 bases). The CDR3 sequence is 16 residues long. Germline V lookup: CDR1 SEHNR, CDR2 FQNEAQ (reference sequence). V lost 3 bases to trimming and J lost 3 bases, with 15 bases between them. The CDR3 spells CASSLSLGRDYNEQFF. CDR3 nucleotide sequence: TGTGCCAGCAGCTTGTCGTTGGGCAGGGACTACAATGAGCAGTTCTTC.